This TCR beta chain was identified in a study of cytomegalovirus exposure and HLA in healthy donors (dated by TCRdb to the late 2010s). Broadly, across the study: In an earlier analysis of several hundred of the donors, 250 to 350 Gb of sequence data and approximately 120 million unique TCR beta sequences from about 179 million T cells were reported. About 300 gigabases of sequencing data and tens of millions of unique TCR sequences were included in an early release covering roughly 600 HLA-typed donors. Of the approximately 400 genotyped donors, over 80% were placed in the genetic ancestry cluster associated with self-reported Caucasian donors. The study was designed to test whether signatures of past pathogen exposure could be identified by cataloging public T cell receptors. Using immunosequencing, the study profiled T cell repertoires from around 680 subjects and related those repertoires to cytomegalovirus serostatus. Besides the first cohort of 666 subjects, a separate validation cohort made up of roughly 120 different subjects was used. High-throughput TCR immunosequencing, statistical association of individual TCRs with disease status, and machine learning were combined to predict cytomegalovirus infection status. In a later analysis, previously published TCR beta repertoires from 666 donors were re-analyzed and high-resolution HLA genotyping was added so that TCR occurrence patterns could be studied. Rather than drawing on any new phenotypic data, the later analysis identified candidate immune exposures from TCR beta sequences and the way those sequences occurred across donors. To decide whether each TCR beta V gene segment behaved as functional or pseudogenic, an earlier analysis of some 570 of the donors relied on high-throughput TCR beta sequencing. Donor age, sex, ethnicity and CMV serostatus were compiled together with the repertoire data. A later genetic analysis used genome-wide SNP genotypes for about 55% of the 666 donors, treating that subset as a discovery cohort. Every repertoire in the discovery cohort had been generated on one and the same sequencing platform. Both class I and class II loci were covered by HLA typing, at four-digit resolution. Typing coverage differed by locus: A, B, C, DRB1 and DQB1 were typed in roughly 629-630 donors, DQA1 in about 550, DPA1 in some 600, and DPB1 in 400 to 490. Several DR-DQ haplotypes were handled as single units for association and clustering because linkage in the cohort was strong. On average, roughly 240,000 unique TCR beta nucleotide sequences were sequenced per donor among some 430 genotyped donors of the cohort, with roughly 20% of those sequences being non-productive.

Germline trimming: 4 bases from V, 6 bases from J; junction bases outside gene matches: 6. Based on the germline V gene (reference sequence), the CDR1 and CDR2 sequences are MNHEY and SMNVEV. There are 15 amino acids in the CDR3, from cysteine to phenylalanine inclusive. Only the CDR3 region is kept as DNA, spanning 45 bases read in frame from base 1. The library was obtained by the immunoSEQ multiplex PCR assay. The multiplex PCR relied on a mix of 60 forward primers for TCR Vbeta segments and 13 reverse primers for TCR Jbeta segments. Amplification of the CDR3 region of rearranged TCR beta genes was performed with a multiplex PCR assay on genomic DNA. Amplified TCR beta libraries were sequenced as 87-base-pair reads on the Illumina HiSeq System. The published analysis was carried out like this. In a later analysis, 70 million to 95 million unique TCR beta chains were counted across the roughly 610 repertoires, and roughly 11 million of these chains were shared by at least two donors. Raw reads were error-corrected and collapsed into unique sequences by a nearest-neighbor algorithm in which closely related sequences were merged to remove PCR and sequencing errors. V, D and J gene segments were assigned by aligning CDR3 sequences to IMGT reference sequences. For a sequence to be retained, a match of at least six nucleotides to both a V gene segment and a J gene segment was required. A rearrangement was called productive if the CDR3 had no stop codons and remained in frame with V and J, and every other rearrangement was called non-productive. CDR3 was defined according to IMGT convention as the region running from the second conserved V-encoded cysteine to the conserved J-encoded phenylalanine. Sequences without an unambiguous match to a single V gene segment were excluded from the earlier analysis of almost 600 of the donors. An earlier analysis of 450 to 650 of the donors called V segments functional above 56.7% productive rearrangements and segregating when the between-donor standard deviation exceeded 5%. A statistical classification framework was built to diagnose cytomegalovirus status from the catalog of TCR beta chain sequences. In a later analysis, V and J genes were assigned by comparing TCR nucleotide sequences against IMGT/GENE-DB human TR gene sequences. A later analysis assigned CDR3 sequences and most-parsimonious VDJ recombination scenarios with the TCRdist pipeline. A later analysis defined each TCR beta chain by its CDR3 amino acid sequence plus V-gene family, and excluded reads lacking a unique V-gene family. To address suspected cross-contamination and a sequencing artifact, a later analysis removed approximately 590 highly shared, low-generation-probability nucleotide sequences. In a later analysis, a clonal expansion index was calculated for each public chain from normalized within-repertoire ranks of inferred template counts. In a later analysis, generation probabilities were computed using a VDJ recombination model fitted to out-of-frame rearrangements, and the results were checked against IGoR. In a later analysis, TCR-TCR, TCR-HLA and TCR-CMV co-occurrence was scored with hypergeometric tests, and a repertoire-size bias correction was applied to TCR pairs. False discovery rates were estimated in a later analysis by permuting HLA or CMV assignments 20 times. In a later analysis, co-occurring TCRs were grouped using DBSCAN, with TCRdist sequence similarity added in when clustering inside HLA-allele-positive subsets. For co-occurrence clustering, repertoires with fewer than 30,000 or more than 120,000 public chains were excluded, along with roughly 5 repertoires with anomalous nucleotide sharing. TCRdb stores this immuneACCESS table with in-frame sequences only. Part of the clones is absent; in the studies checked, under half of the shortfall reflects unresolved V genes, and no reason is known for the rest. The DNA was the basis for D and trimming; V, J and clone size are from that table. This sample has 150,000 or so clones in its table, and around 78% of those were observed once. The ten largest clones capture about 1% of the sample.

The cohort was made up of roughly 670 healthy bone marrow donors. At the time of sampling, all cohort members were nominally healthy, though unrecorded immune exposures were likely present. The donor was CMV seronegative and was included in the group of 352 seronegative cohort members. A peripheral blood sample was collected from each donor, and TCR beta sequencing was performed on peripheral blood mononuclear cells. Genomic DNA extraction from the blood cell samples was performed with the Qiagen DNeasy Blood Extraction Kit. Comment on this clone: Its antigen specificity is not known. Qualities for individual bases were not recorded, and no much larger clone is one base off.

What the work shows at the level of the full study, not this receptor alone: Most TCR sequences were seen in very few donors, while some public TCRs were found in many individuals. When HLA alleles, especially DR and DQ, strongly co-occurred, TCR associations were difficult to assign to individual alleles. A few of the identified cytomegalovirus-associated TCR beta chains were confirmed in vitro to be specific for cytomegalovirus antigens. A further reported finding was that TCR beta sequences accurately predicted the HLA-A and HLA-B alleles for most subjects in the first cohort. A cluster of highly shared sequence variants was judged likely to be a technical artifact of the sequencing pipeline. Because HLA typing was missing for some donors at each locus, association tests included only the typed subset. In a later analysis, the rate of TCR association differed among HLA loci, with DRB1 alleles having the most associated TCRs and HLA-C alleles having the fewest. In the study, approximately 160 TCR beta chains were listed as associated with cytomegalovirus. Roughly uniform sequencing depth across donors was assumed in presence/absence analyses, although this assumption may not hold. An earlier analysis of approximately 530 of the donors showed that most TCR beta V segments appeared in productive rearrangements either about 87% or about 30% of the time, which broadly matched IMGT annotations. Some IMGT-functional V segments, including TRBV6-2 and TRBV6-3, could not be distinguished by the 87-base-pair reads and were therefore excluded. In both the original and validation cohorts, the classifier was reported to diagnose cytomegalovirus status with high specificity and sensitivity. Only TCR beta chains were sequenced in this cohort, and the absence of alpha or paired-chain data limited detectable features. A later analysis found that most CMV-associated TCR beta chains appeared HLA-restricted, with HLA associations seemingly driven largely by CMV exposure. A later genetic analysis associated a missense DCLRE1C variant with V-gene and J-gene trimming of TCR beta chains, and an independent cohort replicated the association. A later analysis found that HLA-associated TCR beta chains were more clonally expanded and had lower generation probabilities than equally common non-associated chains. In a later analysis, several top co-occurrence clusters were reported to appear linked to parvovirus B19, influenza, CMV and Epstein-Barr virus. Specific HLA alleles were associated with 18,000 or so TCR beta sequences at a false discovery rate of 0.05 in a later analysis. Linkage disequilibrium might explain the correlated functional status among segregating V segments, but an unknown experimental factor could not be excluded. A later genetic analysis reported fewer N-insertions in productive TCRs among donors in an Asian-associated ancestry cluster than the roughly 640-donor mean. Because counts were too low, more than 15 rarely observed V segments, including chromosome 9 orphons, were excluded from the earlier analysis of some 590 of the donors. It was suggested by the authors that the approach could potentially be generalized to other disease states and immunological phenotypes. Immune exposure information for the cohort was limited to CMV serostatus.

Sequencing was done on a sample of PBMCs. The sequence was collected from a woman in her forties in good health and CMV-seronegative. Recombination linked TRBV27 to TRBJ1-2, with TRBD1 identical over 12 junction bases. The CDR3: CASSYRDRGRNGYTF. The DNA sequence is TGTGCCAGCAGTTACCGGGACAGGGGGCGGAATGGCTACACCTTC.